This note documents a single T cell receptor (beta chain) sequence. Its antigen is still unknown. The DNA is omitted, as the CDR3 cannot be located on it reliably, and the CDR3 follows TCRdb's listing. RNA transcripts were the template for amplifying TCR beta CDR3 regions. Researchers ran a first-round RT-PCR on the TCR CDR3 using the HTBI primer set. MiXCR, run by TCRdb on the multiplex PCR reads, gives a single entry per CDR3 protein. This sample carries hundreds of thousands of distinct CDR3 sequences, around 15% of them seen once, and the ten largest clones take approximately 3.9%. The sample originates from a study of T cells in Graves' hyperthyroidism and ophthalmopathy. Findings and limits, study-wide: Most clonotypes expanded in thyroid above 0.001 were likewise present in blood. In validation, the model predicted ophthalmopathy. These predictions came a median around 5.9 months before onset.

Absence of ophthalmopathy progression within 18 months defined stable Graves' hyperthyroidism. The study left out patients who had uncontrolled infection, other autoimmune disease, pregnancy or lactation. CDR1 is MNHEY and CDR2 is SVGEGT in the germline V gene. The CDR3 is 22 residues long, counting both termini. The source is a woman under 40 with Graves' hyperthyroidism. The sequencing input was blood. The V and J genes are TRBV6-2 or TRBV6-3 and TRBJ1-6; the D call in the table, TRBD1, was not verified against the DNA. The CDR3 spells CASRRGWGQFFGPGGFVSPLHF.